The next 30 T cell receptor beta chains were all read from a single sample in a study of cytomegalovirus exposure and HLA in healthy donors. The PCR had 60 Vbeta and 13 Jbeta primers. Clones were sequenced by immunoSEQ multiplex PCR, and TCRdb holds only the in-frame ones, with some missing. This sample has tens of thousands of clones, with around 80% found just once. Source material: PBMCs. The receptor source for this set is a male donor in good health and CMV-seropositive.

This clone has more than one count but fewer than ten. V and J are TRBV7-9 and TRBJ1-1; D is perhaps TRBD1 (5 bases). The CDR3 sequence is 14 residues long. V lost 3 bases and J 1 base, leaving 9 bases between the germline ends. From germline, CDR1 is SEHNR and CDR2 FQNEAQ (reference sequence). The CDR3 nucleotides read TGTGCCAGCAGCTTTTCGGGGGGGAACACTGAAGCTTTCTTT. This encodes CASSFSGGNTEAFF.

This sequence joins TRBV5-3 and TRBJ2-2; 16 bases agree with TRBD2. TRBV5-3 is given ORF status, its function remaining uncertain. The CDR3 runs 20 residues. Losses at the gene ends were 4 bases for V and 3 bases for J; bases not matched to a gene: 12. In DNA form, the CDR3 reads TGTGCCAGAAGCATACATAACGGGACTAGCGGGAGGGCGGACACCGGGGAGCTGTTTTTT. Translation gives CARSIHNGTSGRADTGELFF.

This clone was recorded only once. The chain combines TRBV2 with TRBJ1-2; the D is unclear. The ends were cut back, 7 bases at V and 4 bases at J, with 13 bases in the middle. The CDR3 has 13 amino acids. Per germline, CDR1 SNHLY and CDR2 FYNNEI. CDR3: CASIPQVGYGYTF. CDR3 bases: TGTGCCAGCATCCCTCAGGTCGGCTATGGCTACACCTTC.

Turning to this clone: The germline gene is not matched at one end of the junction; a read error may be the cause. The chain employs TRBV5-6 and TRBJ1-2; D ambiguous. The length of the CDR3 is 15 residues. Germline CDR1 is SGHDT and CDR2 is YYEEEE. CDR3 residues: CASSLDGAENYGDTF. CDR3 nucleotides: TGTGCCAGCAGCTTGGATGGTGCGGAGAACTATGGCGACACCTTC.

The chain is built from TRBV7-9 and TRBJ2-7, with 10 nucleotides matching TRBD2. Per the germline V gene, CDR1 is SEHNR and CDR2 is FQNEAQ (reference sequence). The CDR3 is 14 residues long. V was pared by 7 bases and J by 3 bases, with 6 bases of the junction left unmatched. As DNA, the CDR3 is TGTGCCAGCACCTTGAGGACTAGCGGCTACGAGCAGTACTTC. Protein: CASTLRTSGYEQYF.

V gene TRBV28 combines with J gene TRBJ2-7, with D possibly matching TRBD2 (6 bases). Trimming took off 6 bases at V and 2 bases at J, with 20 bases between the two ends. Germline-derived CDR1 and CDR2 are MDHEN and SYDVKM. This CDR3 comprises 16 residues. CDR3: CASSTNGEAKPYEQYF. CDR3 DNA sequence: TGTGCCAGCAGCACTAACGGGGAGGCCAAGCCCTACGAGCAGTACTTC.

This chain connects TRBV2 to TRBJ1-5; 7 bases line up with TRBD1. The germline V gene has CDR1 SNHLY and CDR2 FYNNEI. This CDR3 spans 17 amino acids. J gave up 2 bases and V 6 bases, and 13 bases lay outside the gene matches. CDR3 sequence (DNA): TGTGCCAGCAGCAACCCCGCGACAGGGCAGGGCAATCAGCCCCAGCATTTT. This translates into CASSNPATGQGNQPQHF.

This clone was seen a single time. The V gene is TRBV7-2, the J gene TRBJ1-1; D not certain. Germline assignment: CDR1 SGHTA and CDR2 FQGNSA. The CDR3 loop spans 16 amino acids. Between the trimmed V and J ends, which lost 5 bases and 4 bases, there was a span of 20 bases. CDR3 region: CASSAQSGGPGTEAFF. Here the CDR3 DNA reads TGTGCCAGCAGCGCCCAATCAGGAGGCCCCGGCACTGAAGCTTTCTTT.

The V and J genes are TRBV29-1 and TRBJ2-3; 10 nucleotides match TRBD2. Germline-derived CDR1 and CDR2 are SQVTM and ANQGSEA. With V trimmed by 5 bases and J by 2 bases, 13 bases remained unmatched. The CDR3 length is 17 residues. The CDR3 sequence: CSVSLASGSFSTDTQYF. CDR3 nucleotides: TGCAGCGTTTCGTTGGCTAGCGGGAGCTTTTCCACAGATACGCAGTATTTT.

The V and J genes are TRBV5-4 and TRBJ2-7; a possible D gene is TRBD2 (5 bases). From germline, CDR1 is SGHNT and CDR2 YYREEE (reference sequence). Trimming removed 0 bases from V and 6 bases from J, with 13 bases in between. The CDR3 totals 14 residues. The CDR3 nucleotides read TGTGCCAGCAGCTTGGAATGGCCGGGATCCGAGCAGTACTTC. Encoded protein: CASSLEWPGSEQYF.

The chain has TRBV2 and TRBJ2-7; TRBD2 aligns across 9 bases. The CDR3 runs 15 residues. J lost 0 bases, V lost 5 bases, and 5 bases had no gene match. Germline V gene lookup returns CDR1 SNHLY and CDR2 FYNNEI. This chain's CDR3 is CASSRLAESSYEQYF. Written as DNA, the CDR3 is TGTGCCAGCAGTCGACTAGCGGAGTCCTCCTACGAGCAGTACTTC.

This CDR3 reads CASGRRDRKETQYF. In DNA form, the CDR3 reads TGTGCCAGTGGCCGGAGGGACAGGAAGGAGACCCAGTACTTC. The chain has TRBV19 and TRBJ2-5; 8 bases agree with TRBD1. The germline CDR1 and CDR2 sequences are LNHDA and SQIVND (reference sequence). The CDR3 loop spans 14 amino acids. Trimming took 8 bases from V and 5 from J; bases not matched to a gene: 10.

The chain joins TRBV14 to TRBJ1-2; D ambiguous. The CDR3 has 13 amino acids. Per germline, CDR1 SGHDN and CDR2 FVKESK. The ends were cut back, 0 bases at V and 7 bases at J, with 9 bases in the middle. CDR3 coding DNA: TGTGCCAGCAGCCAAGATCCCCTACTTGGCTACACCTTC. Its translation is CASSQDPLLGYTF. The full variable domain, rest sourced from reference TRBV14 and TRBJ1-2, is EAGVTQFPSHSVIEKGQTVTLRCDPISGHDNLYWYRRVMGKEIKFLLHFVKESKQDESGMPNNRFLAERTGGTYSTLKVQPAELEDSGVYFCASSQDPLLGYTFGSGTRLTVV.

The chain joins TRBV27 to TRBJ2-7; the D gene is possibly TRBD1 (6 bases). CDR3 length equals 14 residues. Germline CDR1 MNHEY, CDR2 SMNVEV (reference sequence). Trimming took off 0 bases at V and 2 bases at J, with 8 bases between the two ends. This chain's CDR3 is CASSLSRDTYEQYF. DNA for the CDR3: TGTGCCAGCAGTTTATCACGGGACACCTACGAGCAGTACTTC.

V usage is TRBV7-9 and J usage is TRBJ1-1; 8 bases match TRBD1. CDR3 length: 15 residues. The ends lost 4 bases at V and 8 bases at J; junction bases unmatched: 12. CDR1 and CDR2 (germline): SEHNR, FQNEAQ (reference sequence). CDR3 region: CASSSPTGVGSEAFF. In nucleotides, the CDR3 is TGTGCCAGCAGCTCCCCGACAGGGGTAGGCTCGGAAGCTTTCTTT.

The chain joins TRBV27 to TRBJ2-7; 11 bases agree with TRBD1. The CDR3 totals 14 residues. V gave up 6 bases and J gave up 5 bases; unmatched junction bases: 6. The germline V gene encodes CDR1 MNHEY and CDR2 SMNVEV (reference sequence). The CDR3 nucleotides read TGTGCCAGCAGCCCCGGACAGGGGGCGGACGAGCAGTACTTC. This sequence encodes CASSPGQGADEQYF.

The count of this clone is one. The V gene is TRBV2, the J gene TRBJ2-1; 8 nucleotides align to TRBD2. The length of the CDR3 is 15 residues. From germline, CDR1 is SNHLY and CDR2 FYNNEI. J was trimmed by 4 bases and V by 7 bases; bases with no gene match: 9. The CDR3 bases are TGTGCCAGCAAACGAGATAGCGGGGAGTACAATGAGCAGTTCTTC. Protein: CASKRDSGEYNEQFF.

The CDR3 protein is CASSLAGRSYNEQFF. The CDR3 region has the DNA TGTGCCAGCAGCTTAGCGGGGCGCTCCTACAATGAGCAGTTCTTC. The chain links TRBV7-3 to TRBJ2-1; possibly TRBD2 for D (6 bases). This CDR3 spans 15 amino acids. V lost 2 bases to trimming and J lost 0 bases, with 8 bases between them. Germline V CDR1 and CDR2: SGHTA, FQGTGA.

The CDR3 protein is CASTWTGGGSHQPQHF. DNA of the CDR3: TGTGCCAGTACCTGGACAGGGGGGGGTTCTCATCAGCCCCAGCATTTT. The chain combines TRBV19 with TRBJ1-5, with 10 nucleotides matching TRBD1. The germline CDR1 and CDR2 sequences are LNHDA and SQIVND (reference sequence). The CDR3 is 16 amino acids. The V segment lost 7 bases and the J segment 5 bases; nucleotides outside the gene matches: 11. Full variable domain (remainder filled in from reference TRBV19 and TRBJ1-5): DGGITQSPKYLFRKEGQNVTLSCEQNLNHDAMYWYRQDPGQGLRLIYYSQIVNDFQKGDIAEGYSVSREKKESFPLTVTSAQKNPTAFYLCASTWTGGGSHQPQHFGDGTRLSIL.

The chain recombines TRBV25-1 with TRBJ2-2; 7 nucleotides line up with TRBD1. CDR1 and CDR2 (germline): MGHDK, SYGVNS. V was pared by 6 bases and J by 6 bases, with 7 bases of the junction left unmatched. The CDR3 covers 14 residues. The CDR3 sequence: CASRGGAGAGELFF. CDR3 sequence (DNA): TGTGCCAGCAGAGGGGGCGCCGGGGCCGGGGAGCTGTTTTTT. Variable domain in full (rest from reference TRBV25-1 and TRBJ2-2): EADIYQTPRYLVIGTGKKITLECSQTMGHDKMYWYQQDPGMELHLIHYSYGVNSTEKGDLSSESTVSRIRTEHFPLTLESARPSHTSQYLCASRGGAGAGELFFGEGSRLTVL.

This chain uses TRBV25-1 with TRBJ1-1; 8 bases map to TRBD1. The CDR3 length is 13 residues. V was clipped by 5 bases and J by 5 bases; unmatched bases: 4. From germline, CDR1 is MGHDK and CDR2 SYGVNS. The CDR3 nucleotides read TGTGCCAGCAGTAAACAGGGGGGAACTGAAGCTTTCTTT. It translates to CASSKQGGTEAFF. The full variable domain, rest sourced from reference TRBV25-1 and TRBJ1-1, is EADIYQTPRYLVIGTGKKITLECSQTMGHDKMYWYQQDPGMELHLIHYSYGVNSTEKGDLSSESTVSRIRTEHFPLTLESARPSHTSQYLCASSKQGGTEAFFGQGTRLTVV.

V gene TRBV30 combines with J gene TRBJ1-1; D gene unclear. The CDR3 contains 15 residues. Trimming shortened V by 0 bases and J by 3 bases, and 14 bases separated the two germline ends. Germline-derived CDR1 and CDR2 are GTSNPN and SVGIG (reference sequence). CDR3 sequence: CAWSVLGRDHTEAFF. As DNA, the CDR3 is TGTGCCTGGAGTGTACTGGGCAGAGATCACACTGAAGCTTTCTTT.

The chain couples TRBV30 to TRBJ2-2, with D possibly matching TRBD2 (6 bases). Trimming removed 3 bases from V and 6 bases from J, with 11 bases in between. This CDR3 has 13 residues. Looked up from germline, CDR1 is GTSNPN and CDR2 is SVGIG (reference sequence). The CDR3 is CAWRGGWAGELFF. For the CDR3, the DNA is TGTGCCTGGAGGGGGGGTTGGGCCGGGGAGCTGTTTTTT.

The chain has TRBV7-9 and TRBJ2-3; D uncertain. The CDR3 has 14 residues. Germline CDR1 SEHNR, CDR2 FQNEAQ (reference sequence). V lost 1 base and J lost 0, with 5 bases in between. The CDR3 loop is CASSLGQSTDTQYF. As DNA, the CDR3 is TGTGCCAGCAGCTTAGGTCAGAGCACAGATACGCAGTATTTT.

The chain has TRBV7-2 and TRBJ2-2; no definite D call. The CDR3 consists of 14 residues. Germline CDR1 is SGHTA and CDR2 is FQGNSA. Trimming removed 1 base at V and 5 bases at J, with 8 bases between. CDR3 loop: CASSLEPRTGELFF. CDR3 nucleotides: TGTGCCAGCAGCTTAGAACCCCGGACCGGGGAGCTGTTTTTT.

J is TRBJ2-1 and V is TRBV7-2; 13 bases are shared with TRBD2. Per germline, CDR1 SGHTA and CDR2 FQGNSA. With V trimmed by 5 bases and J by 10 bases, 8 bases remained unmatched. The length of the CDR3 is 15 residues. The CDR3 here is CASSRGLAGLAEQFF. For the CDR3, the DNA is TGTGCCAGCAGCCGGGGACTAGCGGGGCTCGCGGAGCAGTTCTTC.

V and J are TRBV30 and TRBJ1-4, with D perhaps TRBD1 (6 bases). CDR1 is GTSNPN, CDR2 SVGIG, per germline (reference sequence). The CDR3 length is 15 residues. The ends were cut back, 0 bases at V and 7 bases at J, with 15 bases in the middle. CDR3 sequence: CAWSVGRGSSEKLFF. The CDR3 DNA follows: TGTGCCTGGAGTGTAGGCAGGGGTTCGAGTGAAAAACTGTTTTTT.

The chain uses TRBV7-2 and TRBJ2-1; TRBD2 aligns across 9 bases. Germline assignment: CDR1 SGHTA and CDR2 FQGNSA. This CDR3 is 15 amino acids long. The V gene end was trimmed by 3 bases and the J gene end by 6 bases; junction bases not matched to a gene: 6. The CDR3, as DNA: TGTGCCAGCAGCTTCAGTAGCGGGGGACGCAATGAGCAGTTCTTC. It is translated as CASSFSSGGRNEQFF.

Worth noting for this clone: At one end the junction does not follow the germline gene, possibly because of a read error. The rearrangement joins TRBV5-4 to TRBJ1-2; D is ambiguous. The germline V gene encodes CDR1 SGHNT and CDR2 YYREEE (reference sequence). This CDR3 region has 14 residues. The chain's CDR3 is CASGFVPQAYFYTF. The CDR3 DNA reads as TGTGCCAGCGGCTTCGTACCCCAGGCGTACTTCTACACCTTC.

The CDR3: CATPTRRANTGELFF. The CDR3 DNA follows: TGTGCCACCCCTACCAGGCGCGCGAACACCGGGGAGCTGTTTTTT. The chain links TRBV7-9 to TRBJ2-2; D gene unclear. Germline V gene sequence: CDR1 SEHNR, CDR2 FQNEAQ (reference sequence). V was trimmed by 10 bases and J by 0 bases, leaving 15 bases between them. The CDR3 is made up of 15 amino acids.